Included here is one T cell receptor (beta chain) sequence, with context. The data stem from a study of CDR3 diversity in severe acne. TCRdb fed the PCR reads into MiXCR, producing one record per CDR3 protein. The repertoire has over 85,000 distinct CDR3 sequences, roughly half of them found once; the top ten carry around 12%. Germline V gene sequence: CDR1 LGHDT, CDR2 YNNKEL (reference sequence). The CDR3 runs 12 residues. V gave up 5 bases and J gave up 11 bases, with 13 bases separating them. The receptor was derived from a male donor with acne. The sample taken for sequencing was blood. The V call is TRBV3-1, the J call TRBJ2-1, with D perhaps TRBD1 or TRBD2 (6 bases each). This CDR3 reads CASSSGAGQQFF. The CDR3 DNA follows: TGTGCCAGCAGCTCAGGGGCGGGACAGCAGTTCTTC.